The clone carrying this T cell receptor beta chain came up many times. The data were taken from a study of T cells in Graves' hyperthyroidism and ophthalmopathy. Researchers took RNA transcripts and amplified the TCR beta CDR3 regions from them. RT-PCR in the first round (using the HTBI primer set) targeted the TCR CDR3. One entry per CDR3 protein results from TCRdb running MiXCR on the multiplex PCR reads. The sample holds about 520,000 distinct CDR3 sequences; approximately 25% are singletons and the top ten take around 11%. CDR3 length equals 14 residues. V lost 5 bases to trimming and J lost 6 bases, with 14 bases between them. Germline V gene data show CDR1 as MNHNS and CDR2 as SASEGT.

The rearrangement links TRBV6-1 to TRBJ1-3; the D is unclear. The sequencing sample was made of blood. This TCR came from a young woman with Graves' ophthalmopathy. Here the CDR3 DNA reads TGTGCCAGCAGTCCTCGGGTCTTCTTAAACACCATATATTTT. Its protein product is CASSPRVFLNTIYF.